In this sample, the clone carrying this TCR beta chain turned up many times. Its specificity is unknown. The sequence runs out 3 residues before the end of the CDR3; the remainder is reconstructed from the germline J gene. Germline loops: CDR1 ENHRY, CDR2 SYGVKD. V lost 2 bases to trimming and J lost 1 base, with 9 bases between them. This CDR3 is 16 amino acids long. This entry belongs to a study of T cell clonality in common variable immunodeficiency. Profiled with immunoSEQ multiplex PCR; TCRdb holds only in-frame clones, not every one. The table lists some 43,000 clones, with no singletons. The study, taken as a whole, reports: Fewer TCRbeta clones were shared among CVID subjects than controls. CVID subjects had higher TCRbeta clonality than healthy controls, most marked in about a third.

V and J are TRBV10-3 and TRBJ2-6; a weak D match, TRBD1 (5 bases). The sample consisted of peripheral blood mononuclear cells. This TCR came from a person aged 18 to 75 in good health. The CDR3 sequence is CAISETGLSGANVLTF. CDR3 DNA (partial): TGTGCCATCAGTGAGACAGGCCTGTCTGGGGCCAACGTC.